A single sample gave rise to the 29 T cell receptor beta chains below, sequenced in a study of PD-1 blockade in classical Hodgkin lymphoma. The time point here: cycle 4 day 1 (C4D1), after 6 weeks of nivolumab. Brentuximab vedotin exposure varied among the patients, all of whom had relapsed after autologous stem cell transplantation. Magnetic negative selection was used to purify CD4+ T cells from PBMCs that had been thawed. TCRdb's table, derived via immunoSEQ multiplex PCR, lists solely in-frame clones and lacks some. This sample has some 22,000 clones, with approximately 65% found just once. This specimen was CD4+ T cells from blood, taken before the fourth cycle of nivolumab. These receptors were collected from a human donor with classical Hodgkin lymphoma.

The genes are TRBV7-2 and TRBJ1-2; no reliable D call. Between the trimmed V and J ends, which lost 1 base and 3 bases, there was a span of 12 bases. The CDR3 sequence is 15 residues long. The germline CDR1 and CDR2 sequences are SGHTA and FQGNSA. The CDR3 sequence: CASSLGSGRDYGYTF. DNA of the CDR3: TGTGCCAGCAGCTTAGGGTCAGGCAGAGACTATGGCTACACCTTC.

The gene calls are TRBV29-1 and TRBJ1-2; tentative D call: TRBD1 (6 bases). Germline V gene lookup returns CDR1 SQVTM and CDR2 ANQGSEA. Trimming removed 3 bases from V and 4 bases from J, with 15 bases in between. CDR3 length: 14 residues. This CDR3 is CSVEGDIPGYGYTF. The CDR3 DNA reads TGCAGCGTTGAGGGGGACATCCCAGGCTATGGCTACACCTTC. The full variable domain, in which reference TRBV29-1 and TRBJ1-2 provide the parts outside the CDR3, is SAVISQKPSRDICQRGTSLTIQCQVDSQVTMMFWYRQQPGQSLTLIATANQGSEATYESGFVIDKFPISRPNLTFSTLTVSNMSPEDSSIYLCSVEGDIPGYGYTFGSGTRLTVV.

This clone appeared a single time. The CDR3 protein is CASTGQVNYGYTF. The CDR3 DNA reads as TGTGCCAGCACAGGACAGGTCAACTATGGCTACACCTTC. This chain connects TRBV18 to TRBJ1-2; 7 bases line up with TRBD1. The CDR3 runs 13 residues. Germline V gene data show CDR1 as KGHSH and CDR2 as LQKENI. V trimming: 8 bases; J trimming: 2 bases; junction bases outside the gene matches: 5.

J is TRBJ2-7 and V is TRBV5-1; D possibly corresponds to TRBD1 (6 bases). Germline CDR1 reads SGHRS; CDR2 reads YFSETQ. CDR3 length equals 12 residues. The V end lost 4 bases, the J end lost 3 bases, and 8 bases lay between the germline ends. The CDR3 reads CASSIQGYEQYF. In DNA form, the CDR3 reads TGCGCCAGCAGCATACAGGGCTACGAGCAGTACTTC. The full variable domain, with the rest looked up from reference TRBV5-1 and TRBJ2-7, is KAGVTQTPRYLIKTRGQQVTLSCSPISGHRSVSWYQQTPGQGLQFLFEYFSETQRNKGNFPGRFSGRQFSNSRSEMNVSTLELGDSALYLCASSIQGYEQYFGPGTRLTVT.

This clone was counted only a few times. The chain is built from TRBV27 and TRBJ1-5; no definite D call. The CDR3 is 14 amino acids. The germline gives CDR1 MNHEY, CDR2 SMNVEV (reference sequence). Between the trimmed V and J ends, which lost 6 bases and 0 bases, there was a span of 9 bases. The CDR3: CASRRTDSNQPQHF. The CDR3 DNA reads as TGTGCCAGCAGGAGGACGGATAGCAATCAGCCCCAGCATTTT.

V and J are TRBV7-9 and TRBJ2-3; TRBD2 matches at 8 bases. The V gene's germline CDR1 is SEHNR and CDR2 FQNEAQ (reference sequence). The CDR3 runs to 16 residues. V lost 5 bases, J lost 2 bases, and 9 bases stayed unmatched. CDR3 amino acids: CASSPPRRGVTDTQYF. The CDR3 DNA sequence: TGTGCCAGCAGCCCCCCCAGGCGGGGGGTCACAGATACGCAGTATTTT.

The chain uses TRBV6-5 and TRBJ2-7; a possible D gene is TRBD1 (5 bases). This CDR3 has 12 amino acids. The germline V gene encodes CDR1 MNHEY and CDR2 SVGAGI. Trimming removed 5 bases from V and 7 bases from J, with 12 bases in between. As DNA, the CDR3 is TGTGCCAGCAGTCCAGGGCCTTGGGAGCAGTACTTC. Its protein is CASSPGPWEQYF.

This clone was observed once. The rearrangement joins TRBV5-6 to TRBJ2-5; TRBD1 matches 7 bases. CDR1 is SGHDT, CDR2 YYEEEE, per germline. With 4 bases clipped from V and 1 base from J, the junction kept 4 bases outside the gene matches. The CDR3 consists of 14 residues. In nucleotides, the CDR3 is TGTGCCAGCAGCCTACGGGACAGCCAAGAGACCCAGTACTTC. Translation: CASSLRDSQETQYF.

This chain joins TRBV7-2 and TRBJ1-5; D is unresolved. The germline V gene has CDR1 SGHTA and CDR2 FQGNSA. CDR3 length equals 13 residues. The V end was cut by 1 base, the J end by 4 bases, with 5 bases between. CDR3 bases: TGTGCCAGCAGCTTAGTGGATAATCAGCCCCAGCATTTT. Its protein is CASSLVDNQPQHF.

This chain links TRBV18 with TRBJ2-1, with no clear D. The CDR3 contains 16 residues. V was pared by 3 bases and J by 0 bases, with 12 bases between. Germline-derived CDR1 and CDR2 are KGHSH and LQKENI. CDR3 nucleotides: TGTGCCAGCTCACCTAACCGGGCAAGCTCCTACAATGAGCAGTTCTTC. It yields the protein CASSPNRASSYNEQFF.

The rearrangement uses TRBV6-4 and TRBJ2-1; 10 positions match TRBD2. Trimming at V came to 7 bases and at J to 0 bases, leaving 9 bases not matched to a gene. This CDR3 comprises 17 residues. Germline values: CDR1 MRHNA, CDR2 SNTAGT. The CDR3 DNA reads TGTGCCAGCACCAAGACTAGCGGGCGGAGCTCCTACAATGAGCAGTTCTTC. Its protein product is CASTKTSGRSSYNEQFF.

The chain joins TRBV9 to TRBJ2-3; D is ambiguous. Germline assignment: CDR1 SGDLS and CDR2 YYNGEE. This CDR3 is built from 16 residues. The V and J ends lost 0 bases and 0 bases respectively, with 11 bases between them. The CDR3 nucleotides are TGTGCCAGCAGCGTAGGAGGAAGGGATAGCACAGATACGCAGTATTTT. This translates into CASSVGGRDSTDTQYF.

The chain couples TRBV5-3 to TRBJ2-3; either TRBD1 or TRBD2 may supply D (6 bases each). TRBV5-3 is noted as an ORF with a role that remains uncertain. The CDR3 has 14 amino acids. V was trimmed by 0 bases and J by 3 bases, leaving 8 bases between them. The CDR3 loop is CARSLEGGTDTQYF. CDR3 DNA sequence: TGTGCCAGAAGCTTGGAGGGGGGAACAGATACGCAGTATTTT.

CDR3 nucleotide sequence: TGTGCCAGCAGTGGACTAGCGGGGGGCCTGGGCTCCTACGAGCAGTACTTC. Amino acid sequence: CASSGLAGGLGSYEQYF. V usage is TRBV2 and J usage is TRBJ2-7; 13 nucleotides match TRBD2. After removal of 4 bases from V and 0 bases from J, the junction contained 6 bases not matched to a gene. This CDR3 region has 17 residues. CDR1 is SNHLY and CDR2 is FYNNEI in the germline V gene.

J is TRBJ2-7 and V is TRBV19; 10 bases map to TRBD2. Trimming at V came to 5 bases and at J to 6 bases, leaving 4 bases not matched to a gene. Germline V gene lookup returns CDR1 LNHDA and CDR2 SQIVND (reference sequence). The length of the CDR3 is 13 residues. This CDR3 is CASSVLAGLEQYF. Written as DNA, the CDR3 is TGTGCCAGTAGTGTACTAGCGGGGCTCGAGCAGTACTTC.

This clone turned up a few times. The J gene is TRBJ1-5, the V gene TRBV19, with a weak D call TRBD1 (6 bases). The CDR3 extends over 14 amino acids. Germline lookup yields CDR1 LNHDA and CDR2 SQIVND (reference sequence). With 6 bases removed from V and 1 base from J, the gap between germline ends came to 10 bases. The CDR3 nucleotides read TGTGCCAGTAGGGGAACAGGGAGCAATCAGCCCCAGCATTTT. Protein sequence: CASRGTGSNQPQHF.

Comment on this clone: Other DNA sequences within the sample encode an identical CDR3. This chain uses TRBV15 with TRBJ2-2, with unresolved D. Germline values: CDR1 LNHNV, CDR2 YYDKDF (reference sequence). This CDR3 region has 16 residues. The germline V and J ends were trimmed by 3 bases and 6 bases, with 17 bases remaining between them. Here the CDR3 reads CATSSRLDPSAGELFF. The CDR3 bases are TGTGCCACCAGCAGCAGACTGGATCCGTCCGCCGGGGAGCTGTTTTTT. Full variable domain (rest looked up from reference TRBV15 and TRBJ2-2): DAMVIQNPRYQVTQFGKPVTLSCSQTLNHNVMYWYQQKSSQAPKLLFHYYDKDFNNEADTPDNFQSRRPNTSFCFLDIRSPGLGDTAMYLCATSSRLDPSAGELFFGEGSRLTVL.

V usage is TRBV18 and J usage is TRBJ2-7, with a possible D match to TRBD2 (6 bases). CDR3 size: 13 residues. V shed 2 bases and J shed 3 bases, with 8 bases lying between them. CDR1 is KGHSH and CDR2 is LQKENI in the germline V gene. CDR3 amino acids: CASSPMRDYEQYF. The CDR3 DNA is TGTGCCAGCTCACCAATGCGGGACTACGAGCAGTACTTC.

The gene calls are TRBV6-5 and TRBJ2-2, with 7 bases that match TRBD1. Looked up from germline, CDR1 is MNHEY and CDR2 is SVGAGI. V was clipped by 0 bases and J by 3 bases; unmatched bases: 4. CDR3 length equals 16 residues. The CDR3 DNA reads as TGTGCCAGCAGTTACTCGACAGGGAGTTACACCGGGGAGCTGTTTTTT. This encodes CASSYSTGSYTGELFF.

The V and J genes are TRBV4-3 and TRBJ2-3, with 15 bases matching TRBD2. CDR3 length: 18 residues. Looked up from germline, CDR1 is LGHNA and CDR2 is YSLEER. J was trimmed by 3 bases and V by 4 bases; bases with no gene match: 8. CDR3 protein: CASSRYRTSGGATDTQYF. Written as DNA, the CDR3 is TGCGCCAGCAGCCGTTATAGGACTAGCGGGGGGGCAACAGATACGCAGTATTTT.

The gene calls are TRBV29-1 and TRBJ1-1; no clear D gene. Trimming stripped 4 bases from V and 3 bases from J, with 12 bases between. The CDR3 has 13 amino acids. From germline, CDR1 is SQVTM and CDR2 ANQGSEA. The CDR3, as DNA: TGCAGCGTTGGGCTAGCTGTAGACACTGAAGCTTTCTTT. This sequence encodes CSVGLAVDTEAFF.

This clone was seen a few times. This sequence joins TRBV7-2 and TRBJ2-2; maybe TRBD2 (5 bases). V was clipped by 1 base and J by 7 bases, with 13 bases between them. There are 15 residues in the CDR3. The germline gives CDR1 SGHTA, CDR2 FQGNSA. The CDR3 spells CASSLGRAWGGELFF. CDR3 sequence (DNA): TGTGCCAGCAGCTTAGGGCGGGCCTGGGGCGGGGAGCTGTTTTTT.

The gene calls are TRBV27 and TRBJ1-6, with 7 bases that match TRBD1. Per germline, CDR1 MNHEY and CDR2 SMNVEV (reference sequence). The trim removed 6 bases at V and 0 bases at J, leaving 8 bases unmatched. The CDR3 consists of 17 residues. The CDR3 reads CASRVDRTSSYNSPLHF. DNA for the CDR3: TGTGCCAGCAGAGTGGACAGGACTTCCTCCTATAATTCACCCCTCCACTTT.

V and J are TRBV28 and TRBJ2-3; perhaps TRBD1 as D (6 bases). In germline, CDR1 is MDHEN, CDR2 SYDVKM. The CDR3 spans 11 residues. V lost 7 bases to trimming and J lost 6 bases, with 8 bases between them. CDR3 sequence (DNA): TGTGCCAGCATGGGGGCGGATACGCAGTATTTT. Its translation: CASMGADTQYF.

The chain combines TRBV7-8 with TRBJ1-5; D gene ambiguous. The V gene's germline CDR1 is SGHVS and CDR2 FQNEAQ. This CDR3 is built from 15 residues. Trimming took off 1 base at V and 3 bases at J, with 10 bases between the two ends. The CDR3 protein is CASSLEKGVNQPQHF. As DNA, the CDR3 is TGTGCCAGCAGCTTAGAGAAAGGAGTCAATCAGCCCCAGCATTTT.

The chain employs TRBV27 and TRBJ2-7; TRBD1 matches at 7 bases. The CDR3 is 14 residues long. CDR1 is MNHEY and CDR2 is SMNVEV in the germline V gene (reference sequence). J was trimmed by 1 base and V by 4 bases; bases with no gene match: 4. CDR3 in DNA: TGTGCCAGCAGTTCGACAGGGAATTCCTACGAGCAGTACTTC. Translation: CASSSTGNSYEQYF.

The chain employs TRBV28 and TRBJ1-6; 7 bases match TRBD1. Germline assignment: CDR1 MDHEN and CDR2 SYDVKM. Trimming cost V 3 bases and J 9 bases; bases outside gene matches: 5. The CDR3 length is 14 residues. The CDR3 protein is CASSLGQGGSPLHF. CDR3 DNA: TGTGCCAGCAGTTTGGGGCAGGGGGGTTCACCCCTCCACTTT.

This rearrangement joins TRBV5-4 to TRBJ2-3, with TRBD1 matching 7 bases. The CDR3 runs 15 residues. Trimming at V came to 4 bases and at J to 2 bases, leaving 7 bases not matched to a gene. The germline CDR1 and CDR2 sequences are SGHNT and YYREEE (reference sequence). The DNA of the CDR3 is TGTGCCAGCAGCCCCTTGACAGGGAACACAGATACGCAGTATTTT. Residues: CASSPLTGNTDTQYF.

This chain links TRBV9 with TRBJ2-2; D uncertain. V dropped 7 bases and J dropped 6 bases, with 10 bases sitting between them. CDR1 is SGDLS and CDR2 is YYNGEE in the germline V gene. This CDR3 is 12 amino acids long. The CDR3 nucleotides read TGTGCCAGCGGGTTCCTGGCCGGGGAGCTGTTTTTT. This translates into CASGFLAGELFF.